The TCR beta chain described here comes from a study of response to subunit inactivated influenza vaccine. Regarding the study as a whole: Authors suggested that a seasonal influenza vaccination recruits few new T cells each time.

Comment on this clonotype: As yet, its antigen is unknown.

MiXCR, run by TCRdb on the RT-PCR reads, gives a single entry per CDR3 protein. The sample holds fewer than 700,000 distinct CDR3 sequences, approximately 13% seen once. Germline-derived CDR1 and CDR2 are MDHEN and SYDVKM. The V segment lost 6 bases and the J segment 4 bases; nucleotides outside the gene matches: 10. CDR3 length: 16 amino acids. The chain joins TRBV28 to TRBJ2-1, with 9 bases matching TRBD2. This sequence originates from a man aged 45-65 years who received an inactivated influenza vaccine. Here the sequenced sample was PBMCs from blood, taken roughly 6 weeks after vaccination. The CDR3 reads CASSRGGTSSYNEQFF. DNA for the CDR3: TGTGCCAGCAGCCGGGGGGGGACTAGCTCGTACAATGAGCAGTTCTTC.